This TCR beta chain originates from a study of blood T cell repertoires in COVID-19 (dated by TCRdb to about 2020). With respect to the entire study: Samples from collaborators originated in the United States, Italy and Spain and spanned both the acute and convalescent phases of COVID-19. The material from the prospective study consisted of cDNA or gDNA derived from T cells, B-cell-depleted T cells, or PBMCs. Subjects who had been exposed to COVID-19, were actively infected with it, or had recovered from it provided the deeply sampled blood TCRbeta repertoires that made up the dataset. The repertoires were released in a freely available public database meant as a resource for research on the immune response to SARS-CoV-2. The samples were drawn from the first 160 participants of the ongoing ImmuneRACE study and from 1,200 or so subjects provided by 6 global collaborators. Nearly every sample came with metadata listing a de-identified subject ID, COVID-19 status, age in years and sex. Where available, HLA class I and class II types were taken from metadata supplied by the sample provider and were not determined by assay-based typing. Beyond this particular receptor, the publication reports: The amount of clinical and demographic metadata varied by source and participant and was provided uncurated.

Comment on this clone: Its antigen is not yet known. No base-level quality is on record; no much larger clone is a single base apart.

According to the germline V gene (reference sequence), CDR1 reads SGHNT and CDR2 reads YYREEE. Including cysteine and phenylalanine, the CDR3 has 16 amino acids. Only the CDR3 part of the read is kept: 48 bases, read in frame from the first base. The germline V and J ends show losses of 3 bases and 8 bases respectively, and no gene match explains 7 bases of the junction. The immunoSEQ Assay, a bias-controlled multiplex PCR, was used to amplify TCRbeta CDR3 regions from genomic DNA. Per the authors' processing: Within the assay, amplification of reference gene primers was used to estimate how many nucleated cells each sample contained. Sequence reads were collapsed and filtered to measure the absolute abundance of every unique TCRbeta CDR3 rearrangement. For each sample, productive Simpson clonality was calculated by taking the square root of Simpson's diversity index across productive rearrangements. The table was pulled from immuneACCESS by TCRdb, which kept in-frame rearrangements only. Such tables lose some clones; where checked, under half of the loss comes from unresolved V genes, and the rest has no known cause. That table supplies the V and J calls and clone size; D and trimming were determined from the DNA. The sample includes about 200,000 clones, with approximately 90% observed a single time. The biggest ten clones account for around 4.8% of the sample.

Whole blood was collected in K2EDTA tubes by collaborating institutions according to the institutions' own protocols. For TCRbeta analysis, collaborator samples were shipped as frozen whole blood, as isolated PBMCs, or as DNA extracted from either sample type. The chain uses TRBV5-4 and TRBJ2-2; 13 middle bases align to TRBD2. Sequenced material: peripheral blood. This TCR was recovered from a woman aged 40 to 50 with acute or convalescent COVID-19. The nucleotides are TGTGCCAGCAGCTCCCGGACTAGCGGGGGTCTAGGGGAGCTGTTTTTT. Translated, it gives CASSSRTSGGLGELFF.